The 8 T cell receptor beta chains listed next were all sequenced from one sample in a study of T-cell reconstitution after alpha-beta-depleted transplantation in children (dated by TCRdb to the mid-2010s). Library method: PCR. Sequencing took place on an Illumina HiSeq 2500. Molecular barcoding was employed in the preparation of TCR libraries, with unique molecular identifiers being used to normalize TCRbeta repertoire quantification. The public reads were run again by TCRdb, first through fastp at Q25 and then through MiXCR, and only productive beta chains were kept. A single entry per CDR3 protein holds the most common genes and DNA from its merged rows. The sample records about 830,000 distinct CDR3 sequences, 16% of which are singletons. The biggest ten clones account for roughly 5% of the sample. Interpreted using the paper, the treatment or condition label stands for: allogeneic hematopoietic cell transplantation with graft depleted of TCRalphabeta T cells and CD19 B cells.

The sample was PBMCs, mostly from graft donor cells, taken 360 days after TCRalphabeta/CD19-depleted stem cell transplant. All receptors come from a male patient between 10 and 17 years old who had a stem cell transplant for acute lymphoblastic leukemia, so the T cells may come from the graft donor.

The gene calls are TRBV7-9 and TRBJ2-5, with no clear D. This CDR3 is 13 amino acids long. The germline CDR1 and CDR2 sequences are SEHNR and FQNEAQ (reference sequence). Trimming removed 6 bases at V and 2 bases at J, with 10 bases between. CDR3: CASSTGGQETQYF. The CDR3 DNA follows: TGTGCCAGCAGTACCGGCGGACAAGAGACCCAGTACTTC.

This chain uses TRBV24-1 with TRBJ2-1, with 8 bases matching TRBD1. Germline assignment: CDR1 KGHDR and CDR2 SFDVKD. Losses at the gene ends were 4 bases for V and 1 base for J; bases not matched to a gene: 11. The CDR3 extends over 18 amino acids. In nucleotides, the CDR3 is TGTGCCACCAGTGAGCCAGGGGGCGCGGGTAGATCCTACAATGAGCAGTTCTTC. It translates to CATSEPGGAGRSYNEQFF.

DNA of the CDR3: TGCGCCAGCAGCTGGGCTCCGAGCACTGAAGCTTTCTTT. It translates to CASSWAPSTEAFF. The rearrangement uses TRBV4-1 and TRBJ1-1; D gene uncertain. The CDR3 spans 13 residues. Germline V gene lookup returns CDR1 MGHRA and CDR2 YSYEKL. Trimming took 5 bases from V and 4 from J, leaving 11 bases between them.

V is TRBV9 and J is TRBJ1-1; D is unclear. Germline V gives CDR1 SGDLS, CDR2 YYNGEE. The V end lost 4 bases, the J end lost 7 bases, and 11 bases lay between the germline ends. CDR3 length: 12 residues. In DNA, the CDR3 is TGTGCCAGCAGCTCCGCCGGATTTGAAGCTTTCTTT. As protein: CASSSAGFEAFF. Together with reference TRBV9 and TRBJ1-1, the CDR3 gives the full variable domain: DSGVTQTPKHLITATGQRVTLRCSPRSGDLSVYWYQQSLDQGLQFLIQYYNGEERAKGNILERFSAQQFPDLHSELNLSSLELGDSALYFCASSSAGFEAFFGQGTRLTVV.

The chain's CDR3 is CASRRQGLYNEQFF. Written as DNA, the CDR3 is TGTGCCAGCAGGCGACAGGGCCTCTACAATGAGCAGTTCTTC. The chain employs TRBV28 and TRBJ2-1; 7 nucleotides agree with TRBD1. CDR1 is MDHEN and CDR2 is SYDVKM in the germline V gene. The CDR3 consists of 14 residues. J gave up 3 bases and V 6 bases, and 5 bases lay outside the gene matches.

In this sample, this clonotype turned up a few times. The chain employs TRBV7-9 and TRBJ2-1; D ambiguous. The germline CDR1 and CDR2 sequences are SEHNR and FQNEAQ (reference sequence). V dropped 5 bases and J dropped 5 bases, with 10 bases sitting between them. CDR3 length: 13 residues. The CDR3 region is CASSLPSDNEQFF. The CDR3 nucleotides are TGTGCCAGCAGCCTACCTAGTGACAATGAGCAGTTCTTC.

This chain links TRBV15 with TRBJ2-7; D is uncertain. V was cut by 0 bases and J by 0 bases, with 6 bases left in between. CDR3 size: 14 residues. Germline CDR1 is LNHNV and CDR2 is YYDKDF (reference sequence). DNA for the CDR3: TGTGCCACCAGCAGAGAGGGCGGCTCCTACGAGCAGTACTTC. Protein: CATSREGGSYEQYF.

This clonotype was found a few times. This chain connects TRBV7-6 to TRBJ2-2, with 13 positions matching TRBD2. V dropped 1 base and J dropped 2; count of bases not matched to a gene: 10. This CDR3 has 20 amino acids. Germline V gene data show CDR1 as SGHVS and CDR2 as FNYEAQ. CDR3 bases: TGTGCCAGCAGCTTAGTACACGTACTAGCGGGAGGGCGTAACACCGGGGAGCTGTTTTTT. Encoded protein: CASSLVHVLAGGRNTGELFF.